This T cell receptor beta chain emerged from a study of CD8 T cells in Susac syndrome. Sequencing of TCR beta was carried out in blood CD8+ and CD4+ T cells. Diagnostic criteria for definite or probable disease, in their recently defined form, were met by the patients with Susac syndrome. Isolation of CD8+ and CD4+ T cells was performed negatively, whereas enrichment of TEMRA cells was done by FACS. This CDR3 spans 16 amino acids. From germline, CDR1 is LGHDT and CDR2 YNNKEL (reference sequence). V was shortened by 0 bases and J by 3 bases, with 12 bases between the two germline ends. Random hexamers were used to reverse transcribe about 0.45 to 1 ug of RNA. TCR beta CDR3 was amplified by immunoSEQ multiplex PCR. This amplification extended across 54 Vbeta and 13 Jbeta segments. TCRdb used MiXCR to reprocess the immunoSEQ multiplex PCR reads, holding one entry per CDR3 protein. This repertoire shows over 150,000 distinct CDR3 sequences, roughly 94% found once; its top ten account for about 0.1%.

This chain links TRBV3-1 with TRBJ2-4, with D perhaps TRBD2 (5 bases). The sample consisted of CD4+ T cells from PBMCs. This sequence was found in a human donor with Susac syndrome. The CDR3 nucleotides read TGTGCCAGCAGCCAAGATTTAGGACTTTACAAAAACATTCAGTACTTC. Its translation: CASSQDLGLYKNIQYF.